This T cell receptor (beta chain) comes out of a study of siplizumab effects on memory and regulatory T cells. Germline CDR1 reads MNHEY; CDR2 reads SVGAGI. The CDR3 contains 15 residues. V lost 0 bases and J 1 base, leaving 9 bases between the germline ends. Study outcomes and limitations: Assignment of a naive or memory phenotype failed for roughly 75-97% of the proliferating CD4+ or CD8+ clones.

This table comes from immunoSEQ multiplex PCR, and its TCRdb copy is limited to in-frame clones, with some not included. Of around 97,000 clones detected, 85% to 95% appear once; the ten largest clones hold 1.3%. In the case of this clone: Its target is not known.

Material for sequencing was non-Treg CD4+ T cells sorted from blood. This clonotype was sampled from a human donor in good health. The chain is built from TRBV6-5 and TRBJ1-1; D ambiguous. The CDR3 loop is CASSYSTRKNTEAFF. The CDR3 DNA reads TGTGCCAGCAGTTACTCGACCAGGAAGAACACTGAAGCTTTCTTT.